This T cell receptor beta chain was documented in a study of identifying expanded T cells in peripheral blood. Regarding the study as a whole: Roughly two-week clone count variance significantly increased as total template count grew. Over two and four weeks, about 15 and 18 clones changed, versus approximately 1.1 between replicates.

No infections or other immune events were documented during collection. TCRdb's copy holds only in-frame clones and misses some; the assay was immunoSEQ multiplex PCR. The data contain 75,000 to 100,000 clones, around 89% of them singletons. With regard to this clone: The antigen is undetermined.

Sequencing used blood. The sequence was collected from a person aged 18 to 75 in good health.

The CDR3: CASSGQNYEQYF. CDR3 nucleotide sequence: TGTGCCAGTAGTGGACAGAACTACGAGCAGTACTTC. The chain recombines TRBV19 with TRBJ2-7; weak D call: TRBD1 (6 bases). V was cut by 5 bases and J by 3 bases, with 8 bases left in between. CDR1 LNHDA and CDR2 SQIVND come from the germline V gene (reference sequence). The CDR3 is 12 residues long.